The clone carrying this T cell receptor beta chain was counted only a few times. Its antigen is still unknown. The PCR was carried out with 60 Vbeta primers and 13 Jbeta primers. The assay was immunoSEQ multiplex PCR, and TCRdb's table has in-frame clones only and misses some. This table has almost 65,000 clones, over 75% appearing once. The data stem from a study of cytomegalovirus exposure and HLA in healthy donors. Points from the study as a whole: A later analysis showed that HLA-associated TCR beta chains had undergone more clonal expansion than equally common others. An analysis done earlier found most TCR beta V segments productive about 90% or about 30% of the time. TCR beta sequences reportedly predicted the HLA-A and HLA-B alleles of most subjects accurately.

CDR1 and CDR2 (germline): WSHSY, SAAADI. Trimming shortened V by 5 bases and J by 8 bases, and 18 bases separated the two germline ends. This CDR3 comprises 14 residues. The sample was PBMCs. The rearrangement joins TRBV10-2 to TRBJ1-2; D perhaps matches TRBD1 (5 bases). The TCR was taken from a male donor in good health and CMV-seropositive. CDR3: CASSYQGFVTGYTF. The CDR3 DNA sequence: TGCGCCAGCAGTTATCAGGGTTTTGTTACGGGCTACACCTTC.